The entry below describes one TCR beta chain. These data come from a study of shared clonotypes between healthy human individuals. Study as a whole: Donors had three CD4 naive, three CD4 memory, two CD8 naive and one CD8 memory plate apiece.

The CDR3 spans 14 residues. Germline V gives CDR1 SGHVS, CDR2 FQNEAQ. Trimming removed 1 base from V and 3 bases from J, with 10 bases in between. Replicate sorted-subset PCRs were loaded with around 0.2 ug DNA, 30,000 to 35,000 T cell genomes. Assay: immunoSEQ multiplex PCR; the TCRdb copy retains only in-frame clones and omits some. Of roughly 2 million clones listed, 85% to 95% are singletons. The rearrangement joins TRBV7-8 to TRBJ2-7; TRBD1 is a possible D gene (6 bases). The receptor was derived from a man aged 18 to 30 in good health. Material for sequencing was naive CD4+ T cells sorted from blood. The sample's subset: CD45RA+ positively selected. The CDR3 coding sequence is TGTGCCAGCAGCTTAGGCAGGGGAGTCTACGAGCAGTACTTC. Translated, it gives CASSLGRGVYEQYF.